Shown below are 13 T cell receptor beta chains from a single sample sequenced in a study of graft-versus-host responses after intestinal transplantation. Sequencing used immunoSEQ multiplex PCR; TCRdb keeps in-frame clones, though not all of them. Here the sample spans roughly 75,000 clones, roughly 89% being singletons. Which antigens these TCRs recognize remains unknown. Sample: unstimulated CD4+ T cells sorted from spleen or lymph node cells, taken before intestinal transplant. These receptors were obtained from a human donor who received an intestinal transplant.

The V call is TRBV10-2, the J call TRBJ2-7; the match to TRBD2 covers 8 bases. Germline V CDR1 and CDR2: WSHSY, SAAADI. CDR3 length: 12 residues. With V trimmed by 6 bases and J by 4 bases, 2 bases remained unmatched. CDR3 protein: CASSGGAYEQYF. The CDR3 coding sequence is TGCGCCAGCAGCGGGGGGGCATACGAGCAGTACTTC.

The V gene is TRBV4-1, the J gene TRBJ2-7, with 11 bases matching TRBD2. Looked up from germline, CDR1 is MGHRA and CDR2 is YSYEKL. The CDR3 consists of 16 residues. V shed 3 bases, J shed 7 bases, and the junction held 11 bases outside the gene matches. The chain's CDR3 is CASSHPRLAGPPEQYF. The CDR3 DNA is TGCGCCAGCAGCCACCCCAGACTAGCGGGGCCCCCAGAGCAGTACTTC.

The chain uses TRBV21-1 and TRBJ2-7; the table names TRBD1, a call not compared with the DNA. TRBV21-1 is noted as a pseudogene. The CDR3 has 16 residues. The CDR3 nucleotides are TGTGCCAGCAGCAAAAGGCGGACAGGGAACTCCTACGAGCAGTACTTC. Protein sequence: CASSKRRTGNSYEQYF.

This chain joins TRBV30 and TRBJ2-2; a possible D gene is TRBD1 (5 bases). This CDR3 region has 14 residues. The germline gives CDR1 GTSNPN, CDR2 SVGIG (reference sequence). V lost 0 bases to trimming and J lost 1 base, with 6 bases between them. CDR3: CAWSVTGNTGELFF. Here the CDR3 DNA reads TGTGCCTGGAGTGTAACAGGGAACACCGGGGAGCTGTTTTTT.

This chain connects TRBV6-5 to TRBJ2-4; possible D gene TRBD1, 6 bases. The germline CDR1 and CDR2 sequences are MNHEY and SVGAGI. V was cut by 6 bases and J by 4 bases, with 16 bases left in between. This CDR3 has 15 amino acids. CDR3: CASSRKQGGKNIQYF. CDR3 nucleotide sequence: TGTGCCAGCAGCCGGAAACAGGGCGGGAAAAACATTCAGTACTTC.

The rearrangement links TRBV7-2 to TRBJ2-7, with D hard to call. The ends were cut back, 5 bases at V and 1 base at J, with 6 bases in the middle. CDR1 is SGHTA, CDR2 FQGNSA, per germline. This CDR3 comprises 12 residues. Here the CDR3 reads CASSPPSYEQYF. The CDR3 DNA reads as TGTGCCAGCAGCCCCCCGTCCTACGAGCAGTACTTC.

The CDR3 protein is CASSRDRQGPSHYGYTF. As DNA, the CDR3 is TGTGCCAGCAGCCGTGACCGACAGGGGCCATCTCACTATGGCTACACCTTC. The V call is TRBV7-8, the J call TRBJ1-2; TRBD1 agrees at 8 bases. There are 17 residues in the CDR3. V gave up 5 bases and J gave up 3 bases; unmatched junction bases: 14. In germline, CDR1 is SGHVS, CDR2 FQNEAQ.

This clone was counted a few times. CDR3 coding DNA: TGTGCCAGCAGTTGGCGAGAACAGGGAGACTCACCCCTCCACTTT. This gives the protein CASSWREQGDSPLHF. The rearrangement uses TRBV6-1 and TRBJ1-6; TRBD1 is a possible D gene (6 bases). Germline CDR1 MNHNS, CDR2 SASEGT. V shed 5 bases and J shed 10 bases, with 18 bases lying between them. This CDR3 has 15 residues.

J is TRBJ2-7 and V is TRBV4-1; TRBD1 aligns across 10 bases. From germline, CDR1 is MGHRA and CDR2 YSYEKL. V gave up 3 bases and J gave up 4 bases; unmatched junction bases: 6. This CDR3 has 15 amino acids. As DNA, the CDR3 is TGCGCCAGCAGCCAGGGGGACAGGGGTTTATACGAGCAGTACTTC. As protein: CASSQGDRGLYEQYF.

This chain uses TRBV6-1 with TRBJ2-7; tentative D call: TRBD1 (6 bases). Germline V gives CDR1 MNHNS, CDR2 SASEGT. The CDR3 sequence is 14 residues long. V lost 4 bases, J lost 7 bases, and 17 bases lay in between. For the CDR3, the DNA is TGTGCCAGCAGTGTCTCCTTGGGGGCGCTTGAGCAGTACTTC. Its protein is CASSVSLGALEQYF.

The rearrangement joins TRBV2 to TRBJ2-7; TRBD2 might be the D (6 bases). The CDR3 loop spans 13 amino acids. Germline-derived CDR1 and CDR2 are SNHLY and FYNNEI. Trimming cost V 3 bases and J 7 bases, with 13 bases left between them. This CDR3 is CASSDLGAGEQYF. The DNA of the CDR3 is TGTGCCAGCAGTGATTTAGGGGCGGGGGAGCAGTACTTC. Full variable domain (remainder filled in from reference TRBV2 and TRBJ2-7): EPEVTQTPSHQVTQMGQEVILRCVPISNHLYFYWYRQILGQKVEFLVSFYNNEISEKSEIFDDQFSVERPDGSNFTLKIRSTKLEDSAMYFCASSDLGAGEQYFGPGTRLTVT.

The gene calls are TRBV4-3 and TRBJ1-1; perhaps TRBD1 as D (6 bases). With 0 bases removed from V and 5 bases from J, the gap between germline ends came to 16 bases. Germline V gives CDR1 LGHNA, CDR2 YSLEER. The CDR3 sequence is 16 residues long. CDR3 in amino acids: CASSQDLRQRGTEAFF. Written as DNA, the CDR3 is TGCGCCAGCAGCCAAGATCTTCGACAGAGGGGGACTGAAGCTTTCTTT.

This clone was seen once. This chain uses TRBV7-2 with TRBJ1-1, with TRBD1 identical over 7 bases. Germline-derived CDR1 and CDR2 are SGHTA and FQGNSA. The length of the CDR3 is 14 residues. The J segment lost 1 base and the V segment lost 7 bases, leaving 6 bases of the junction unmatched. The CDR3 sequence is CASTADRANTEAFF. CDR3 DNA: TGTGCCAGCACCGCAGACAGGGCGAACACTGAAGCTTTCTTT.